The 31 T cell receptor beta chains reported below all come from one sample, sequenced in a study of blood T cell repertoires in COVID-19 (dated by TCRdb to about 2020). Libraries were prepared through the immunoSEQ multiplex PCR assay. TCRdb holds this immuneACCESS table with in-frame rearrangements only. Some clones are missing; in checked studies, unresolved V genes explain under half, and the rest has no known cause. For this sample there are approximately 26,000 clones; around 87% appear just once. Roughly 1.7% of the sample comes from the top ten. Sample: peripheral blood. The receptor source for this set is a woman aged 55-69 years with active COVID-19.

The CDR3 spells CASSSRERNTGELFF. As DNA, the CDR3 is TGTGCCAGCAGCTCCCGGGAGAGAAACACCGGGGAGCTGTTTTTT. The chain joins TRBV5-4 to TRBJ2-2, with D maybe TRBD2 (6 bases). V dropped 3 bases and J dropped 2 bases, with 11 bases sitting between them. Germline loops: CDR1 SGHNT, CDR2 YYREEE (reference sequence). CDR3 size: 15 residues.

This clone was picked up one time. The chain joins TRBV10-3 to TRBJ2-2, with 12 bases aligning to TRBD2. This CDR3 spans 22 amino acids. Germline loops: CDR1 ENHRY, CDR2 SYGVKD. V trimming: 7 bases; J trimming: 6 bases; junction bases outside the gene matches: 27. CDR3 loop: CAINEVGQGIGLAGSGAGELFF. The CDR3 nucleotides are TGTGCCATCAACGAGGTGGGACAGGGCATTGGACTAGCGGGATCTGGTGCCGGGGAGCTGTTTTTT.

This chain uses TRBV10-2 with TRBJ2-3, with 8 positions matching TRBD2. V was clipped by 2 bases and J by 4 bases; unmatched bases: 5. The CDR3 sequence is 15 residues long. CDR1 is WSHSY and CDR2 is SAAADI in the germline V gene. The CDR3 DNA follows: TGCGCCAGCAGTGAGGCTAGCGGGTTTGCAGATACGCAGTATTTT. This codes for CASSEASGFADTQYF.

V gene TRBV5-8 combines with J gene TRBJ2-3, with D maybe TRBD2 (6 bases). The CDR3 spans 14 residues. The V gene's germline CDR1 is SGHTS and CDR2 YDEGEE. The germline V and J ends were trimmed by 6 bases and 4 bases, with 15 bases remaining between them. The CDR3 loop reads CASKQSTGADTQYF. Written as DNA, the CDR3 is TGTGCCAGCAAGCAGTCGACGGGGGCAGATACGCAGTATTTT. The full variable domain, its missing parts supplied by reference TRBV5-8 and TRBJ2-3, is EAGVTQSPTHLIKTRGQQATLRCSPISGHTSVYWYQQALGLGLQFLLWYDEGEERNRGNFPPRFSGRQFPNYSSELNVNALELEDSALYLCASKQSTGADTQYFGPGTRLTVL.

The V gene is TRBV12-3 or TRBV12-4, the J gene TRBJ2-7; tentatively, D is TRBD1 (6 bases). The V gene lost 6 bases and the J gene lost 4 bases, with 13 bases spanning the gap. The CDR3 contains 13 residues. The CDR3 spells CASSTGTSYEQYF. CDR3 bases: TGTGCCAGCAGCACGGGGACATCGTACGAGCAGTACTTC.

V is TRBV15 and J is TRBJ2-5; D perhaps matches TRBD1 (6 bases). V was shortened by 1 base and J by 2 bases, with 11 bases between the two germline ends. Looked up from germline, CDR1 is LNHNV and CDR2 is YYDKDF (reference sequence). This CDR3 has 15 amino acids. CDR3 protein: CATSRVKGVQETQYF. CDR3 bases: TGTGCCACCAGCAGAGTAAAGGGGGTACAAGAGACCCAGTACTTC.

CDR3 nucleotides: TGTGCCAGCAAACCCCCCGGGACACTAAACTATGGCTACACCTTC. Its protein product is CASKPPGTLNYGYTF. The chain uses TRBV6-6 and TRBJ1-2, with D maybe TRBD1 (6 bases). Trimming shortened V by 7 bases and J by 2 bases, and 17 bases separated the two germline ends. This CDR3 is built from 15 residues. CDR1 and CDR2 from the germline V gene are MNHNY and SVGAGI (reference sequence).

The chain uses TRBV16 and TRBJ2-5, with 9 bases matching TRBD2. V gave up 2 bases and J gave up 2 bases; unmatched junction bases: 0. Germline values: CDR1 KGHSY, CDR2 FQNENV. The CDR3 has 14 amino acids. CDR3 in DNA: TGTGCCAGCAGCCAACTAGCGGGACAAGAGACCCAGTACTTC. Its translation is CASSQLAGQETQYF.

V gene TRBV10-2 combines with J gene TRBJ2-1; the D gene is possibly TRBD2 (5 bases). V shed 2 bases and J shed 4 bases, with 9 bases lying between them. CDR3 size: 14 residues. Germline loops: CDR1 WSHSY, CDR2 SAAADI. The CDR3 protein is CASSEPSGYNEQFF. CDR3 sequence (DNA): TGCGCCAGCAGTGAGCCCTCGGGGTACAATGAGCAGTTCTTC.

The CDR3 loop reads CASSLVGGAADTQYF. The CDR3 DNA is TGTGCCAGCAGCTTGGTGGGGGGAGCTGCAGATACGCAGTATTTT. The V and J genes are TRBV5-6 and TRBJ2-3; D perhaps matches TRBD2 (6 bases). CDR3 length: 15 residues. The V gene lost 0 bases and the J gene lost 4 bases, with 12 bases spanning the gap. The V gene's germline CDR1 is SGHDT and CDR2 YYEEEE. The full variable domain, its missing parts supplied by reference TRBV5-6 and TRBJ2-3, is DAGVTQSPTHLIKTRGQQVTLRCSPKSGHDTVSWYQQALGQGPQFIFQYYEEEERQRGNFPDRFSGHQFPNYSSELNVNALLLGDSALYLCASSLVGGAADTQYFGPGTRLTVL.

The CDR3 coding sequence is TGTGCCAGCAGTGAACGCGGCGGGACAGGGAGCACTGAAGCTTTCTTT. It codes for CASSERGGTGSTEAFF. The chain is built from TRBV2 and TRBJ1-1, with 9 bases aligning to TRBD1. The CDR3 covers 16 residues. Germline lookup yields CDR1 SNHLY and CDR2 FYNNEI. With 2 bases clipped from V and 4 bases from J, the junction kept 8 bases outside the gene matches.

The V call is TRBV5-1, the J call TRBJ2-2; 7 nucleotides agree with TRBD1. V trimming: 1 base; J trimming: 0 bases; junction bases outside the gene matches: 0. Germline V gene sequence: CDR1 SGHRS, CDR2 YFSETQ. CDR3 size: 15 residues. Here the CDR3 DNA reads TGCGCCAGCAGCTTGACAGGGGCGAACACCGGGGAGCTGTTTTTT. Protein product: CASSLTGANTGELFF.

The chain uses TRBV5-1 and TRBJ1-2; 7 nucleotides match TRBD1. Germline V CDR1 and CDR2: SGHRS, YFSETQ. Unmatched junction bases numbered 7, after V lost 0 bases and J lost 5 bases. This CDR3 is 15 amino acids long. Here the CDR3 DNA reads TGCGCCAGCAGCTTGGCCGAGGGGGCGGTTTATGGCTACACCTTC. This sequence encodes CASSLAEGAVYGYTF.

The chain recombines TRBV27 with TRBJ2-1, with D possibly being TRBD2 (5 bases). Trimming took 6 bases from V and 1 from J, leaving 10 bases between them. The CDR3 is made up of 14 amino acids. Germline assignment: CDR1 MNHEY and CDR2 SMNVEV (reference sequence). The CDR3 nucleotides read TGTGCCAGCAGGACAACTAGTTCCTACAATGAGCAGTTCTTC. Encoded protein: CASRTTSSYNEQFF.

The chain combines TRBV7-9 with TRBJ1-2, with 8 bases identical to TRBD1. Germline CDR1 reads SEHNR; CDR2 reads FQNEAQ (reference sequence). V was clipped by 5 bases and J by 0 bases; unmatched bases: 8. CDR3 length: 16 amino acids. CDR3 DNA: TGTGCCAGCAGCGACGCGGACAGGGTATCTAACTATGGCTACACCTTC. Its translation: CASSDADRVSNYGYTF.

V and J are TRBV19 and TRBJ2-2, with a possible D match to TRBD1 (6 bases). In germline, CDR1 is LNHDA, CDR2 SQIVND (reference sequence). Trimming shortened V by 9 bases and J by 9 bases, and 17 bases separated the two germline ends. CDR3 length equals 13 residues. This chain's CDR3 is CASHLSRDRELFF. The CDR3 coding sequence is TGTGCCAGCCACCTTTCCAGGGACAGGGAGCTGTTTTTT.

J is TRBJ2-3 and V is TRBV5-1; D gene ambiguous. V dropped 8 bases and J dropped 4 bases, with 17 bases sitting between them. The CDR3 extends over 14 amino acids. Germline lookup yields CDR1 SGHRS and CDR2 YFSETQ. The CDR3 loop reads CARSPDGNADTQYF. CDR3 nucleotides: TGCGCCAGGTCCCCCGATGGCAATGCAGATACGCAGTATTTT.

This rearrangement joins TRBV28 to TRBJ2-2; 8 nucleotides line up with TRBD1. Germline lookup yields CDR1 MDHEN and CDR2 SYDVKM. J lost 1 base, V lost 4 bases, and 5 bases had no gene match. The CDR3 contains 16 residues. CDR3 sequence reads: CASSSQGAWNTGELFF. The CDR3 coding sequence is TGTGCCAGCAGTTCGCAGGGGGCATGGAACACCGGGGAGCTGTTTTTT.

The CDR3 sequence: CASSDMGHYGYTF. CDR3 coding DNA: TGTGCCAGCAGTGATATGGGGCACTATGGCTACACCTTC. V is TRBV6-1 and J is TRBJ1-2, with a weak D call TRBD1 (5 bases). Germline V gene lookup returns CDR1 MNHNS and CDR2 SASEGT. With 3 bases removed from V and 3 bases from J, the gap between germline ends came to 8 bases. The CDR3 has 13 residues.

CDR3 region: CASSTGTGRMETQYF. CDR3 coding DNA: TGTGCCAGTAGTACCGGGACAGGGAGAATGGAGACCCAGTACTTC. This chain connects TRBV19 to TRBJ2-5; TRBD1 matches 9 bases. The CDR3 is 15 amino acids. CDR1 is LNHDA and CDR2 is SQIVND in the germline V gene (reference sequence). V dropped 4 bases and J dropped 5; count of bases not matched to a gene: 8. Filled out from reference TRBV19 and TRBJ2-5, the complete variable domain reads DGGITQSPKYLFRKEGQNVTLSCEQNLNHDAMYWYRQDPGQGLRLIYYSQIVNDFQKGDIAEGYSVSREKKESFPLTVTSAQKNPTAFYLCASSTGTGRMETQYFGPGTRLLVL.

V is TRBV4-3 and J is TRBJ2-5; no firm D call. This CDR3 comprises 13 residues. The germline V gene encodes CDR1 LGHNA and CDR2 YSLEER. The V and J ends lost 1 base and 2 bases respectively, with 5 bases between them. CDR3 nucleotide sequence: TGCGCCAGCAGCCAAGTCCTTCAAGAGACCCAGTACTTC. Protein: CASSQVLQETQYF.

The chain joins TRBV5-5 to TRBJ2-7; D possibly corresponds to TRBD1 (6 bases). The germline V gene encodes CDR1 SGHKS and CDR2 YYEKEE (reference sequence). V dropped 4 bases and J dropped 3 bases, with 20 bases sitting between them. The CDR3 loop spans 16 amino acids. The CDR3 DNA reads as TGTGCCAGCAGCAAAGGACAGCCCCGTGGAGGCTACGAGCAGTACTTC. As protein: CASSKGQPRGGYEQYF.

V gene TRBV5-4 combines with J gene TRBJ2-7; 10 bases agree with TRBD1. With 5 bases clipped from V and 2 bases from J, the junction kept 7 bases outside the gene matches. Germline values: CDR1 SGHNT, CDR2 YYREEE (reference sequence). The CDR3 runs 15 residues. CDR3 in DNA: TGTGCCAGCAGTTTTGACAGGGGGCAAACCTACGAGCAGTACTTC. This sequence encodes CASSFDRGQTYEQYF.

CDR3 protein: CASREQGAGMNTEAFF. In DNA, the CDR3 is TGTGCCAGCAGAGAACAGGGGGCCGGCATGAACACTGAAGCTTTCTTT. This chain joins TRBV28 and TRBJ1-1, with 9 bases lining up with TRBD1. V was pared by 6 bases and J by 0 bases, with 8 bases of the junction left unmatched. This CDR3 has 16 residues. Germline V gives CDR1 MDHEN, CDR2 SYDVKM. Drawing the rest from reference TRBV28 and TRBJ1-1, the complete variable domain is DVKVTQSSRYLVKRTGEKVFLECVQDMDHENMFWYRQDPGLGLRLIYFSYDVKMKEKGDIPEGYSVSREKKERFSLILESASTNQTSMYLCASREQGAGMNTEAFFGQGTRLTVV.

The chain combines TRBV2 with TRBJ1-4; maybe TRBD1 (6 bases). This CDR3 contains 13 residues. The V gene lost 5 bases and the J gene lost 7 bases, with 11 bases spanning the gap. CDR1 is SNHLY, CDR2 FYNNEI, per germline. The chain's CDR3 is CASSSDRTEKLFF. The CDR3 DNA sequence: TGTGCCAGCAGTTCCGACAGGACTGAAAAACTGTTTTTT.

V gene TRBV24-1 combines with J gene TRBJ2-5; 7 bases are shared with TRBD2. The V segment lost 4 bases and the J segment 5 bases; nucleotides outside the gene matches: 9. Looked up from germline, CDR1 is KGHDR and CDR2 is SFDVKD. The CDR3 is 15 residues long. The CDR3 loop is CATSDQTSAGETQYF. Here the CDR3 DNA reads TGTGCCACCAGTGACCAAACTAGCGCTGGTGAGACCCAGTACTTC.

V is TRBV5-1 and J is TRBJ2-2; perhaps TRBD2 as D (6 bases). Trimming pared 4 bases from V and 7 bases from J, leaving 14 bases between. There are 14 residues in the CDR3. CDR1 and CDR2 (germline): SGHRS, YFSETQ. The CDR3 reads CASSQDRGSGELFF. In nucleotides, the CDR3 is TGCGCCAGCAGCCAGGACCGGGGGAGCGGGGAGCTGTTTTTT.

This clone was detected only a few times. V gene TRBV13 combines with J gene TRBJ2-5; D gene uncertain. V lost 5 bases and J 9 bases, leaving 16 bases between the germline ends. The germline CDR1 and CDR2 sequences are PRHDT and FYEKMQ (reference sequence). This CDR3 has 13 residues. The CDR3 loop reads CASSPPTGWPQYF. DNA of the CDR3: TGTGCCAGCAGCCCTCCGACTGGCTGGCCCCAGTACTTC.

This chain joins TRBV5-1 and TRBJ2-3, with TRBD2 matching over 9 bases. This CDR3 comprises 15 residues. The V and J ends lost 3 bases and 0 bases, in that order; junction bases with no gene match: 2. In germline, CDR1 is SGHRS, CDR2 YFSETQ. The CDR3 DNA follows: TGCGCCAGCAGCTCCACTAGCGGGAGCACAGATACGCAGTATTTT. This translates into CASSSTSGSTDTQYF.

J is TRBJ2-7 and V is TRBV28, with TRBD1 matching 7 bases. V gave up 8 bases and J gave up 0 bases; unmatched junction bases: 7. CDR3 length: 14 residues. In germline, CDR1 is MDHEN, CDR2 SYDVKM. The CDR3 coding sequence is TGTGCCAGCCTCGGGACAGTGAGCTCCTACGAGCAGTACTTC. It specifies CASLGTVSSYEQYF.

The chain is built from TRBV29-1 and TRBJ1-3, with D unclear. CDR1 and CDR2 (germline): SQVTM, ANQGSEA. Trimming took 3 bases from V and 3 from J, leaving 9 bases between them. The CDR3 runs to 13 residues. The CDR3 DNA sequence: TGCAGCGTTGAGGCAGGTGTTGGAAACACCATATATTTT. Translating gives CSVEAGVGNTIYF.